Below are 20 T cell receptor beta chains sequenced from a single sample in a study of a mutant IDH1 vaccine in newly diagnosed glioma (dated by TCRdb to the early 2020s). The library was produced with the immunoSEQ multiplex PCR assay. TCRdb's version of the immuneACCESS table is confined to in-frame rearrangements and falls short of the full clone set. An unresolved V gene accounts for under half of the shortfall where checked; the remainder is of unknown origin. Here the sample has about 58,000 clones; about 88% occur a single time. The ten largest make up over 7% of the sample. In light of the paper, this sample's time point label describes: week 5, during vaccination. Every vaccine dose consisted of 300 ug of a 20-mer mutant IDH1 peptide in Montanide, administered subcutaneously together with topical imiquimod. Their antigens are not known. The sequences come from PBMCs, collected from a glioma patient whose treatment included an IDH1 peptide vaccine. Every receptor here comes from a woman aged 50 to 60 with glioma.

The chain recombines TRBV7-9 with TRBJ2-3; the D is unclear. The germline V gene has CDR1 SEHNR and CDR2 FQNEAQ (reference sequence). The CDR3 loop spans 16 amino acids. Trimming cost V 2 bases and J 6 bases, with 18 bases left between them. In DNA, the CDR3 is TGTGCCAGCAGCTTAAAAGGTGTTTGGGATGGGGATACGCAGTATTTT. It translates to CASSLKGVWDGDTQYF.

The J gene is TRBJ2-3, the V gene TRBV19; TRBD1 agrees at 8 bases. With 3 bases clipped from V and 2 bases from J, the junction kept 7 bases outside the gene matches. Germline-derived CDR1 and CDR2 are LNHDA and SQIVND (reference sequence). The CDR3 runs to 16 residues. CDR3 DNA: TGTGCCAGTAGTATTCAGGGGGCTAGCGTCACAGATACGCAGTATTTT. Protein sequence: CASSIQGASVTDTQYF.

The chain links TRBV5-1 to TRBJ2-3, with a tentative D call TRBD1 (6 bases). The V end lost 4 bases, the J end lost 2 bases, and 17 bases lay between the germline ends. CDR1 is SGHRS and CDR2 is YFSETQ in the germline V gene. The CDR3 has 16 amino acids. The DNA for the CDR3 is TGCGCCAGCAGCCCCGGTGCCGGACAGTCCACAGATACGCAGTATTTT. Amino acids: CASSPGAGQSTDTQYF.

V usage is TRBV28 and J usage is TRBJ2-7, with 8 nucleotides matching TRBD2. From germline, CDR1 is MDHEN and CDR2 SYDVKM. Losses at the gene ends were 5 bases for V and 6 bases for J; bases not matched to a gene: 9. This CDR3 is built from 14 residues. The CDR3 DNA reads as TGTGCCAGCAGTAAGGGACTAGGGGCTCGCGAGCAGTACTTC. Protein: CASSKGLGAREQYF.

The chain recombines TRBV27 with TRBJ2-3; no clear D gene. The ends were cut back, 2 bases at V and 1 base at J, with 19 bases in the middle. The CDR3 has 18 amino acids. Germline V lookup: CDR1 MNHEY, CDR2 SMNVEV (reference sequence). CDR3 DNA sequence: TGTGCCAGCAGTTTAGGCATCCAGTCCGAGGTCGGCACAGATACGCAGTATTTT. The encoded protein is CASSLGIQSEVGTDTQYF.

Here the CDR3 DNA reads TGTGCCAGCAGCCTTCCTAGGGGGGAATTGACTGAAGCTTTCTTT. Translating gives CASSLPRGELTEAFF. The rearrangement joins TRBV5-4 to TRBJ1-1; tentative D call: TRBD1 (6 bases). Trimming pared 4 bases from V and 5 bases from J, leaving 18 bases between. This CDR3 has 15 residues. In germline, CDR1 is SGHNT, CDR2 YYREEE (reference sequence).

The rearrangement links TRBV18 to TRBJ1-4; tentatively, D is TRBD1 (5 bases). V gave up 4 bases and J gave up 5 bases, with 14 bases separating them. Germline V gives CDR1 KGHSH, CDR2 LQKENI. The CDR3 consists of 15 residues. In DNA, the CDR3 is TGTGCCAGCTCACTTTCCGGGACGGTGAATGAAAAACTGTTTTTT. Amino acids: CASSLSGTVNEKLFF.

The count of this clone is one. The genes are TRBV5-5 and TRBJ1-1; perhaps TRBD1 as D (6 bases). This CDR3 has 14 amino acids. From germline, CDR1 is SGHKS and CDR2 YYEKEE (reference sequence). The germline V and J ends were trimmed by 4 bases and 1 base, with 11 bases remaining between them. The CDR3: CASSTQGANTEAFF. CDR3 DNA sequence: TGTGCCAGCAGCACACAGGGCGCGAACACTGAAGCTTTCTTT.

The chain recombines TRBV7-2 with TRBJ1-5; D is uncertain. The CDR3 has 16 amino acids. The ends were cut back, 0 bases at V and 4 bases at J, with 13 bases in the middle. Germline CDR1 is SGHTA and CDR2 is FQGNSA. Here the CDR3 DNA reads TGTGCCAGCAGCTTAGCGTCCAGTCCCGCTAATCAGCCCCAGCATTTT. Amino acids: CASSLASSPANQPQHF.

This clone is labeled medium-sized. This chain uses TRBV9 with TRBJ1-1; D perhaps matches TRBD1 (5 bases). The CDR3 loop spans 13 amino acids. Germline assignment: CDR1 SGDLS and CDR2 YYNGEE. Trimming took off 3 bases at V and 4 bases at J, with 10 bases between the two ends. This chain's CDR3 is CASSDTTGTEAFF. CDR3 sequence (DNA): TGTGCCAGCAGCGATACAACAGGCACTGAAGCTTTCTTT.

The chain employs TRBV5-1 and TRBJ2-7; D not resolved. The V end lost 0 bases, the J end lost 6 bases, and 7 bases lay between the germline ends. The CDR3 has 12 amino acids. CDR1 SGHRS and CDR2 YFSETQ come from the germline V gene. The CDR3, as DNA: TGCGCCAGCAGCTTGGGCAGCCGCGAGCAGTACTTC. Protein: CASSLGSREQYF.

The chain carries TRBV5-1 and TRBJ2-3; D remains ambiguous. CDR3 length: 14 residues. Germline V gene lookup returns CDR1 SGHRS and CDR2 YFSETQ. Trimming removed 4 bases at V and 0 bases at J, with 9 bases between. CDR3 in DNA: TGCGCCAGCAGCGATCTAGGGAGCACAGATACGCAGTATTTT. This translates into CASSDLGSTDTQYF.

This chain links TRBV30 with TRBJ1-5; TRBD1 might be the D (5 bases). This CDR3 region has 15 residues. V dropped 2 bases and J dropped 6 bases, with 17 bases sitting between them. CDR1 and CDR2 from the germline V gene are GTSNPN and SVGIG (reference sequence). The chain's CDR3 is CAWSFGPQGAQPQHF. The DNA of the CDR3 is TGTGCCTGGAGTTTCGGCCCGCAGGGCGCTCAGCCCCAGCATTTT.

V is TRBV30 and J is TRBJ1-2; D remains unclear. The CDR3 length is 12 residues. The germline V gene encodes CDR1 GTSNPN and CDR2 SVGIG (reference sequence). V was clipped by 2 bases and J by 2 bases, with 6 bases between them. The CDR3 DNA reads TGTGCCTGGAGTTCGGGGAACTATGGCTACACCTTC. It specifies CAWSSGNYGYTF.

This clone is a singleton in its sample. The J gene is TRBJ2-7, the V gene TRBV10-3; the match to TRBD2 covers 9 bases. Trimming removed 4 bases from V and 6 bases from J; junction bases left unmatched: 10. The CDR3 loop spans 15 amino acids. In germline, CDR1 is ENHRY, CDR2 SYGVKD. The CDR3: CAISGRGGEMAEQYF. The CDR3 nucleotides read TGTGCCATCAGTGGGCGGGGGGGCGAAATGGCCGAGCAGTACTTC.

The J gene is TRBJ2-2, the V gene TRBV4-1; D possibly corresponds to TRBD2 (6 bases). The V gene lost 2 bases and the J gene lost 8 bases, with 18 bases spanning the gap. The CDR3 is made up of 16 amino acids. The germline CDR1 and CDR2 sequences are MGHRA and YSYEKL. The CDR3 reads CASSQQGLLVGGELFF. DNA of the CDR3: TGCGCCAGCAGCCAACAGGGACTGCTCGTCGGGGGGGAGCTGTTTTTT.

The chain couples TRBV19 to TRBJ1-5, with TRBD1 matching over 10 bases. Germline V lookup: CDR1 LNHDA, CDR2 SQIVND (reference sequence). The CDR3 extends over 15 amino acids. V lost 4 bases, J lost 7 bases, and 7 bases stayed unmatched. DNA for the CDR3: TGTGCCAGTAGTAGGGACAGGGGATTTCACCAGCCCCAGCATTTT. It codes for CASSRDRGFHQPQHF.

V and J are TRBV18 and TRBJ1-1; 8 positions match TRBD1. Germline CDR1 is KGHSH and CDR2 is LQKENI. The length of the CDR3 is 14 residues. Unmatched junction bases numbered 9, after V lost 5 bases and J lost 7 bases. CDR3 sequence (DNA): TGTGCCAGCTCAGGGGCTGGACAGGGAGGTGAAGCTTTCTTT. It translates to CASSGAGQGGEAFF.

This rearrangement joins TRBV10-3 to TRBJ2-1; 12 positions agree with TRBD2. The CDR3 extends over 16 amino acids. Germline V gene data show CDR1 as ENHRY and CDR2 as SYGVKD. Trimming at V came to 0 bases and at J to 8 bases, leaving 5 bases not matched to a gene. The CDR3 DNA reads TGTGCCATCAGTGAGTCGAGGCTAGCGGGGGGGCATGAGCAGTTCTTC. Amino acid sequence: CAISESRLAGGHEQFF.

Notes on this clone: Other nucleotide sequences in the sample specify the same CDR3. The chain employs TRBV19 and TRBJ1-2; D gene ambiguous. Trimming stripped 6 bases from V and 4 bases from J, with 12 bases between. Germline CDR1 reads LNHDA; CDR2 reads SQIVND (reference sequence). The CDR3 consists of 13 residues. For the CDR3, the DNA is TGTGCCAGTAGGCAGGATCGCACCTATGGCTACACCTTC. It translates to CASRQDRTYGYTF. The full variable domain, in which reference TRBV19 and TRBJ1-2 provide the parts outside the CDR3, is DGGITQSPKYLFRKEGQNVTLSCEQNLNHDAMYWYRQDPGQGLRLIYYSQIVNDFQKGDIAEGYSVSREKKESFPLTVTSAQKNPTAFYLCASRQDRTYGYTFGSGTRLTVV.